What follows is one T cell receptor beta chain and its context. Antigen specificity is unknown. 60 Vbeta and 13 Jbeta primers were used in PCR. Data came from immunoSEQ multiplex PCR; TCRdb stores just in-frame clones and leaves some out. Among 100,000 to 150,000 clones listed, around 80% were seen once. The data were obtained in a study of cytomegalovirus exposure and HLA in healthy donors. Study-wide findings and caveats: In a later analysis, productive TCRs from donors in an Asian-associated ancestry cluster reportedly carried fewer N-insertions than the cohort mean. A list of approximately 150 TCR beta chains associated with cytomegalovirus was given. Later analysis demonstrated an association between a missense DCLRE1C variant and TCR beta V- and J-gene trimming.

Sequencing was carried out using PBMCs. The sequence was obtained from a man younger than 45 in good health and CMV-seropositive.

The CDR3 here is CASSPTGGFTTYEQYF. In DNA, the CDR3 is TGTGCCAGCAGCCCTACAGGGGGCTTCACAACCTACGAGCAGTACTTC. This chain connects TRBV7-9 to TRBJ2-7, with 9 bases aligning to TRBD1. CDR3 size: 16 residues. From germline, CDR1 is SEHNR and CDR2 FQNEAQ (reference sequence). V lost 5 bases and J lost 2; bases outside the gene matches: 10.